These 14 T cell receptor beta chains share one sample of origin, sequenced in a study of shared clonotypes between healthy human individuals. Naive-designated CD8 cells lacked CD45RO, were positively enriched for CCR7, and omitted terminally differentiated effector memory CD45RA+ cells. The data were produced by immunoSEQ multiplex PCR, yet TCRdb's version contains in-frame clones alone and is incomplete. Counted here are about 750,000 clones, approximately 92% occurring once; the ten biggest clones make up under 30%. The sequencing sample was made of naive CD8+ T cells sorted from blood. Receptors were obtained from a man younger than 45 in good health.

The chain recombines TRBV7-9 with TRBJ2-2, with 8 bases that match TRBD2. This CDR3 has 16 residues. The germline V gene has CDR1 SEHNR and CDR2 FQNEAQ (reference sequence). V lost 5 bases, J lost 1 base, and 6 bases stayed unmatched. CDR3 region: CASSPIAGRNTGELFF. CDR3 coding DNA: TGTGCCAGCAGCCCGATAGCGGGGAGGAACACCGGGGAGCTGTTTTTT.

This chain connects TRBV5-1 to TRBJ2-4; TRBD1 agrees at 7 bases. Germline CDR1 SGHRS, CDR2 YFSETQ. J was trimmed by 3 bases and V by 0 bases; bases with no gene match: 15. The length of the CDR3 is 19 residues. CDR3 loop: CASSLGGLETGPYKNIQYF. DNA of the CDR3: TGCGCCAGCAGCTTGGGGGGCCTAGAGACAGGGCCCTACAAAAACATTCAGTACTTC.

The V and J genes are TRBV7-9 and TRBJ2-5; 10 nucleotides agree with TRBD1. Unmatched junction bases numbered 5, after V lost 2 bases and J lost 2 bases. The germline V gene encodes CDR1 SEHNR and CDR2 FQNEAQ (reference sequence). The CDR3 length is 16 residues. The CDR3 DNA is TGTGCCAGCAGCTTAAGGGACAGGGGATTACAAGAGACCCAGTACTTC. It is translated as CASSLRDRGLQETQYF.

The rearrangement links TRBV27 to TRBJ2-3, with 7 nucleotides matching TRBD1. Germline CDR1 and CDR2: MNHEY and SMNVEV (reference sequence). This CDR3 spans 15 amino acids. V shed 2 bases and J 1 base; nucleotides not matched to a gene: 3. The CDR3 sequence is CASSLVGTGTDTQYF. The CDR3 DNA sequence: TGTGCCAGCAGTTTAGTGGGGACAGGCACAGATACGCAGTATTTT.

The chain combines TRBV18 with TRBJ2-4, with D hard to call. Trimming stripped 4 bases from V and 8 bases from J, with 15 bases between. Germline-derived CDR1 and CDR2 are KGHSH and LQKENI. This CDR3 contains 14 residues. The CDR3 here is CASSRTGGRDIQYF. The CDR3 DNA reads TGTGCCAGCTCACGGACGGGCGGTAGGGACATTCAGTACTTC.

The V gene is TRBV27, the J gene TRBJ2-3, with 10 bases fitting TRBD2. The CDR3 extends over 15 amino acids. Germline V lookup: CDR1 MNHEY, CDR2 SMNVEV (reference sequence). V shed 9 bases, J shed 2 bases, and the junction held 8 bases outside the gene matches. The CDR3 bases are TGTGCCAGTAGGGTAGCGGGAGGCCTCACAGATACGCAGTATTTT. Translated: CASRVAGGLTDTQYF.

The chain recombines TRBV7-9 with TRBJ2-3; 9 nucleotides line up with TRBD1. Germline CDR1 SEHNR, CDR2 FQNEAQ (reference sequence). V gave up 5 bases and J gave up 7 bases; unmatched junction bases: 13. The CDR3 sequence is 16 residues long. CDR3 sequence: CASSVVQGAILHTQYF. The CDR3 nucleotides read TGTGCCAGCAGCGTAGTACAGGGGGCGATACTACATACGCAGTATTTT.

The J gene is TRBJ2-3, the V gene TRBV9; D is unresolved. CDR3 size: 16 residues. V shed 0 bases and J shed 2 bases, with 13 bases lying between them. CDR1 and CDR2 from the germline V gene are SGDLS and YYNGEE. CDR3 in amino acids: CASSVGAKRYTDTQYF. The CDR3, as DNA: TGTGCCAGCAGCGTAGGAGCGAAAAGATACACAGATACGCAGTATTTT.

The chain links TRBV18 to TRBJ2-7; D not resolved. Germline CDR1 KGHSH, CDR2 LQKENI. V shed 0 bases and J shed 2 bases, with 14 bases lying between them. The CDR3 has 16 amino acids. This chain's CDR3 is CASSPPGRTNPYEQYF. In nucleotides, the CDR3 is TGTGCCAGCTCACCACCAGGGCGAACTAATCCCTACGAGCAGTACTTC.

Regarding this clone: This sample also contains other DNA sequences that code for the same CDR3. V is TRBV11-2 and J is TRBJ2-3; the match to TRBD2 covers 11 bases. CDR3 length: 16 amino acids. V trimming: 6 bases; J trimming: 3 bases; junction bases outside the gene matches: 8. From germline, CDR1 is SGHAT and CDR2 FQNNGV. The CDR3 coding sequence is TGTGCCAGCAGTTCCGGGACTAGCGGATCGACAGATACGCAGTATTTT. Translating gives CASSSGTSGSTDTQYF.

The rearrangement uses TRBV5-1 and TRBJ2-7, with 9 bases matching TRBD2. This CDR3 has 15 amino acids. CDR1 SGHRS and CDR2 YFSETQ come from the germline V gene. The V and J ends lost 2 bases and 5 bases, in that order; junction bases with no gene match: 8. The CDR3 spells CASSFIAGGGDEQYF. In DNA form, the CDR3 reads TGCGCCAGCAGCTTTATCGCGGGAGGGGGTGACGAGCAGTACTTC.

The chain carries TRBV28 and TRBJ1-4, with D unclear. Trimming removed 1 base at V and 8 bases at J, with 26 bases between. CDR1 and CDR2 from the germline V gene are MDHEN and SYDVKM. There are 19 residues in the CDR3. The CDR3 is CASSLSTSVTGSGEEKLFF. CDR3 DNA: TGTGCCAGCAGTTTATCCACTAGCGTTACGGGGTCAGGAGAAGAAAAACTGTTTTTT.

The rearrangement uses TRBV27 and TRBJ2-6; D remains ambiguous. Germline CDR1 reads MNHEY; CDR2 reads SMNVEV (reference sequence). Between the trimmed V and J ends, which lost 3 bases and 5 bases, there was a span of 5 bases. The CDR3 consists of 13 residues. The CDR3 here is CASSFARANVLTF. As DNA, the CDR3 is TGTGCCAGCAGTTTCGCGCGGGCCAACGTCCTGACTTTC.

The chain employs TRBV25-1 and TRBJ2-7, with TRBD1 identical over 8 bases. Looked up from germline, CDR1 is MGHDK and CDR2 is SYGVNS. This CDR3 has 15 residues. J lost 0 bases, V lost 8 bases, and 9 bases had no gene match. The CDR3 region is CASCPGQVGSYEQYF. DNA of the CDR3: TGTGCCAGCTGCCCGGGACAGGTCGGCTCCTACGAGCAGTACTTC.